The 17 T cell receptor beta chains reported below all come from one sample, sequenced in a study of blood T cell repertoires in COVID-19. Sequencing used immunoSEQ multiplex PCR; TCRdb keeps in-frame clones, though not all of them. The sample lists more than 250,000 clones; 80% to 95% were seen once. Sequenced material: PBMCs or T cells enriched from blood (not recorded which). Every receptor here comes from a woman in her thirties who had recovered from COVID-19.

The CDR3 loop reads CASSLGGLATSTDTQYF. The CDR3 DNA is TGTGCCAGCAGCTTAGGGGGACTAGCCACCAGCACAGATACGCAGTATTTT. The chain is built from TRBV7-2 and TRBJ2-3; TRBD2 matches 9 bases. This CDR3 is built from 17 residues. After removal of 1 base from V and 0 bases from J, the junction contained 5 bases not matched to a gene. Germline CDR1 reads SGHTA; CDR2 reads FQGNSA.

The chain is built from TRBV6-5 and TRBJ2-2, with D perhaps matching TRBD1 (5 bases). V lost 4 bases and J lost 0, with 9 bases in between. Germline V gene lookup returns CDR1 MNHEY and CDR2 SVGAGI. This CDR3 has 15 amino acids. The CDR3 bases are TGTGCCAGCAGTTTATACAGGACGAACACCGGGGAGCTGTTTTTT. Translated: CASSLYRTNTGELFF.

The chain is built from TRBV29-1 and TRBJ1-2; no definite D call. The V end lost 6 bases, the J end lost 7 bases, and 12 bases lay between the germline ends. Germline V gene lookup returns CDR1 SQVTM and CDR2 ANQGSEA. The CDR3 length is 11 residues. CDR3 in DNA: TGCAGCGTGGGAGAGCTATTTGGCTACACCTTC. It yields the protein CSVGELFGYTF.

The rearrangement joins TRBV9 to TRBJ2-7, with D possibly TRBD1 on 6 matching bases. Looked up from germline, CDR1 is SGDLS and CDR2 is YYNGEE. Trimming stripped 1 base from V and 7 bases from J, with 18 bases between. The CDR3 totals 15 residues. CDR3 in amino acids: CASSVQGHSLSEQYF. DNA of the CDR3: TGTGCCAGCAGCGTACAGGGGCATTCACTAAGTGAGCAGTACTTC.

The CDR3 loop is CASSQGGFGAGLNTGELFF. The CDR3 bases are TGTGCCAGCAGCCAAGGGGGGTTCGGAGCGGGACTGAACACCGGGGAGCTGTTTTTT. The chain has TRBV4-2 and TRBJ2-2; 7 nucleotides match TRBD2. The CDR3 consists of 19 residues. J was trimmed by 1 base and V by 1 base; bases with no gene match: 12. CDR1 and CDR2 (germline): LGHNA, YNFKEQ.

This chain joins TRBV11-3 and TRBJ1-3; 12 bases map to TRBD1. The germline CDR1 and CDR2 sequences are SGHNT and YENEEA. Losses at the gene ends were 5 bases for V and 3 bases for J; bases not matched to a gene: 8. This CDR3 contains 17 residues. CDR3 in DNA: TGTGCCAGCAGCCCTGGGGACAGGGGGCTTTATGGAAACACCATATATTTT. Its translation is CASSPGDRGLYGNTIYF.

This chain connects TRBV28 to TRBJ1-4, with 8 bases identical to TRBD1. V shed 4 bases, J shed 0 bases, and the junction held 4 bases outside the gene matches. Germline V lookup: CDR1 MDHEN, CDR2 SYDVKM. This CDR3 contains 16 residues. The CDR3 bases are TGTGCCAGCAGTTCGGGACAGGTCGCAACTAATGAAAAACTGTTTTTT. Translating it yields CASSSGQVATNEKLFF.

This clone was seen just once. The rearrangement links TRBV2 to TRBJ1-4, with D tentatively TRBD1 (6 bases). CDR3 length: 14 amino acids. The germline V gene has CDR1 SNHLY and CDR2 FYNNEI. V lost 6 bases and J lost 8, with 16 bases in between. The chain's CDR3 is CASRLQGPGEKLFF. The CDR3 coding sequence is TGTGCCAGCAGATTACAGGGACCTGGGGAAAAACTGTTTTTT. Variable domain in full (rest from reference TRBV2 and TRBJ1-4): EPEVTQTPSHQVTQMGQEVILRCVPISNHLYFYWYRQILGQKVEFLVSFYNNEISEKSEIFDDQFSVERPDGSNFTLKIRSTKLEDSAMYFCASRLQGPGEKLFFGSGTQLSVL.

This chain links TRBV3-1 (or the pseudogene TRBV3-2) with TRBJ2-7; TRBD2 agrees at 13 bases. V trimming: 4 bases; J trimming: 1 base; junction bases outside the gene matches: 4. The CDR3 covers 16 residues. CDR1 LGHDT and CDR2 YNNKEL come from the germline V gene (reference sequence). The CDR3: CASSPLAGGNSYEQYF. CDR3 nucleotides: TGTGCCAGCAGCCCACTAGCGGGAGGGAATTCCTACGAGCAGTACTTC.

The CDR3 loop reads CASSLLSSQETQYF. The CDR3 DNA reads as TGCGCCAGCAGCTTGTTGAGTTCTCAAGAGACCCAGTACTTC. The genes are TRBV5-1 and TRBJ2-5; the D is unclear. The V and J ends lost 1 base and 2 bases respectively, with 9 bases between them. CDR3 length: 14 residues. CDR1 SGHRS and CDR2 YFSETQ come from the germline V gene.

CDR3 amino acids: CASSDQGRNEQFF. The CDR3 coding sequence is TGTGCCAGCAGTGATCAGGGGCGCAATGAGCAGTTCTTC. The chain carries TRBV14 and TRBJ2-1, with D possibly being TRBD1 (6 bases). The V gene's germline CDR1 is SGHDN and CDR2 FVKESK. The CDR3 is 13 amino acids. Trimming took off 6 bases at V and 6 bases at J, with 12 bases between the two ends.

This CDR3 reads CASSGEGAGNEQFF. As DNA, the CDR3 is TGTGCCAGCAGCGGCGAGGGAGCGGGCAATGAGCAGTTCTTC. The chain employs TRBV4-2 and TRBJ2-1, with D maybe TRBD2 (6 bases). This CDR3 has 14 amino acids. V was clipped by 5 bases and J by 6 bases, with 14 bases between them. The germline CDR1 and CDR2 sequences are LGHNA and YNFKEQ.

V gene TRBV2 combines with J gene TRBJ1-5; 7 nucleotides line up with TRBD1. Germline CDR1 reads SNHLY; CDR2 reads FYNNEI. The trim removed 4 bases at V and 6 bases at J, leaving 6 bases unmatched. The CDR3 consists of 14 residues. The CDR3 DNA follows: TGTGCCAGCAGTGCCGACAGGGTGGGTCAGCCCCAGCATTTT. This sequence encodes CASSADRVGQPQHF.

This chain uses TRBV28 with TRBJ2-7, with no clear D. Germline-derived CDR1 and CDR2 are MDHEN and SYDVKM. Trimming stripped 2 bases from V and 1 base from J, with 3 bases between. CDR3 length equals 12 residues. The CDR3 DNA reads TGTGCCAGCAGTTTACGGTCCTACGAGCAGTACTTC. This sequence encodes CASSLRSYEQYF.

The V gene is TRBV6-5, the J gene TRBJ2-7; the D gene is possibly TRBD2 (5 bases). Per the germline V gene, CDR1 is MNHEY and CDR2 is SVGAGI. Trimming took off 6 bases at V and 4 bases at J, with 13 bases between the two ends. The CDR3 sequence is 13 residues long. The CDR3 region is CASRTPGSYEQYF. The DNA of the CDR3 is TGTGCCAGCAGGACACCGGGAAGTTACGAGCAGTACTTC.

V and J are TRBV18 and TRBJ2-7; 7 nucleotides match TRBD1. This CDR3 is 14 amino acids long. Germline V lookup: CDR1 KGHSH, CDR2 LQKENI. The V segment lost 6 bases and the J segment 1 base; nucleotides outside the gene matches: 6. In DNA form, the CDR3 reads TGTGCCAGCTCGTACGGGACAGCTTCCTACGAGCAGTACTTC. This translates into CASSYGTASYEQYF.

This chain connects TRBV7-2 to TRBJ2-7, with TRBD2 as a possible D gene (5 bases). The germline V gene encodes CDR1 SGHTA and CDR2 FQGNSA. CDR3 size: 17 residues. Trimming pared 1 base from V and 3 bases from J, leaving 19 bases between. The CDR3 nucleotides read TGTGCCAGCAGCTTAGATTTCCGTACTAGTTTACACTACGAGCAGTACTTC. Translation gives CASSLDFRTSLHYEQYF.